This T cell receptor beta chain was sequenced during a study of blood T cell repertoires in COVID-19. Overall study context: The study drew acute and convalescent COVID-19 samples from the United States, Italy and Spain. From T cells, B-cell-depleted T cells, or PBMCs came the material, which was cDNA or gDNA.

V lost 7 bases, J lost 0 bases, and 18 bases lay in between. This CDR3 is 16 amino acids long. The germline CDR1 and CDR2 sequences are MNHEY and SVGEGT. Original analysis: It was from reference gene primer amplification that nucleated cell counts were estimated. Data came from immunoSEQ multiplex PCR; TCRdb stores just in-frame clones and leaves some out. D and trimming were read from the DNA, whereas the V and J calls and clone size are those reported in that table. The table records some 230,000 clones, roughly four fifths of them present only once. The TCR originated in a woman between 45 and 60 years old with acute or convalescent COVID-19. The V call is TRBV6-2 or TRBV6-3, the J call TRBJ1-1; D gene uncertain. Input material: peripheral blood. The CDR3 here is CASTPSSIVLNTEAFF. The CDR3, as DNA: TGTGCCAGCACCCCTTCATCAATTGTCCTGAACACTGAAGCTTTCTTT.